This T cell receptor (beta chain) was identified in a study of CD8 T cells in ankylosing spondylitis. Study results and limitations: Seemingly distinctive of ankylosing spondylitis blood was a TCR beta motif formed by eight highly homologous variants. Certain motif variants had earlier been reported in reactive arthritis synovial fluid and blood. Disease-linked clones were CD8+ and relatively rare in peripheral blood.

The germline V gene has CDR1 MGHRA and CDR2 YSYEKL. There are 15 residues in the CDR3. After removal of 3 bases from V and 9 bases from J, the junction contained 11 bases not matched to a gene. Making the TCR beta libraries involved quantitative 5'-RACE with molecular barcodes. From the 5' RACE reads, TCRdb called clonotypes with MiXCR, one entry per CDR3 protein. The table has about 540,000 distinct CDR3 sequences, roughly 13% seen once. In this sample, this clonotype turned up many times. Its antigen is not known. J is TRBJ2-4 and V is TRBV4-1, with 7 bases aligning to TRBD1. This clonotype was obtained from a male donor with ankylosing spondylitis. Sequencing was carried out using blood, either unsorted or a sorted T cell fraction (not recorded which). The CDR3 sequence: CASSQTDRELGIQYF. The CDR3 bases are TGCGCCAGCAGCCAGACCGACAGGGAATTGGGCATTCAGTACTTC.